This T cell receptor (beta chain) was identified in a study of OX40 agonist ivuxolimab in advanced cancers. Across the study: Patients treated during dose escalation were battling hepatocellular carcinoma, melanoma, renal cell or head and neck cancer. Partial responses were seen in three patients, one with hepatocellular carcinoma and two with cutaneous melanoma.

CDR1 and CDR2 (germline): MDHEN, SYDVKM. This CDR3 has 16 residues. Trimming cost V 2 bases and J 4 bases, with 17 bases left between them. Excluded were patients having autoimmune disease history or systemic immunosuppression. Libraries were prepared by immunoSEQ multiplex PCR; TCRdb keeps only in-frame clonotypes and omits some of them. The table has some 110,000 clones, 90% seen once; the top ten hold around 0.48%. This clone was seen a handful of times. Different DNA sequences within this sample yield the same CDR3. V and J are TRBV28 and TRBJ1-2, with D possibly being TRBD1 (5 bases). The clonotype comes from an adult with an advanced solid tumor such as melanoma, head and neck, liver or kidney cancer. The specimen was CD4+ or CD8+ T cells sorted from blood, collected in a trial of the OX40 agonist ivuxolimab. CDR3 sequence (DNA): TGTGCCAGCAGTTTAGGGGGGGAAGCCTCTCTCTATGGCTACACCTTC. This encodes CASSLGGEASLYGYTF.